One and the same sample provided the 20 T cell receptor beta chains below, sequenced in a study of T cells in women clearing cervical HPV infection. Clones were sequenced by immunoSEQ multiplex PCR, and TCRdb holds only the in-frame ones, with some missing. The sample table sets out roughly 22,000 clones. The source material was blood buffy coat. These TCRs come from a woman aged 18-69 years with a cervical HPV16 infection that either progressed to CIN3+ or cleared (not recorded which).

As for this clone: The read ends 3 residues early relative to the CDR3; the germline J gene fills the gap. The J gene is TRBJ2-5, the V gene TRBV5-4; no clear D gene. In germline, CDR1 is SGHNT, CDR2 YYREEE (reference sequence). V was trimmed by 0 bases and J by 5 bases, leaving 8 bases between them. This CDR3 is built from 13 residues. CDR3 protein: CASSLDRGETQYF. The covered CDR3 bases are TGTGCCAGCAGCTTGGACCGCGGCGAGACC.

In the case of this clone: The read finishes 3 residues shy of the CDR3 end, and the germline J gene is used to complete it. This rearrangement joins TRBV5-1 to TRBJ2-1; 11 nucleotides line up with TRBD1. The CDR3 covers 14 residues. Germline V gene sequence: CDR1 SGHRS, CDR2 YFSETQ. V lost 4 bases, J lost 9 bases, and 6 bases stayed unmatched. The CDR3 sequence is CASSLGQGASEQFF. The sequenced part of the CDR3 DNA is TGCGCCAGCAGCCTTGGACAGGGGGCAAGTGAG.

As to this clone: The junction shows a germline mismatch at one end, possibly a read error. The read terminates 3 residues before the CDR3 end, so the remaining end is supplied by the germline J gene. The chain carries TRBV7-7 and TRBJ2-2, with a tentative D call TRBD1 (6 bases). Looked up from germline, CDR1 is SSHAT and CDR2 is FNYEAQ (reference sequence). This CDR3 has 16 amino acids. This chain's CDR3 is CASSLDPRQDTGELFF. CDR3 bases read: TGTGCTAGCAGCTTAGACCCCCGACAGGACACCGGGGAG.

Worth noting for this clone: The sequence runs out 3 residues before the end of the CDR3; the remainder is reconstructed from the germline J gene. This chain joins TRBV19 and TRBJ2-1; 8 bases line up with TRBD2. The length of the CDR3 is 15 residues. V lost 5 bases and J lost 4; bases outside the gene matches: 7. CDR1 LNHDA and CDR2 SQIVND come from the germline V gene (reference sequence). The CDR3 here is CASSGERERYNEQFF. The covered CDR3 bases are TGTGCCAGTAGTGGGGAGCGGGAGCGGTACAATGAG.

The CDR3 bases that were read are TGTGCCAGCAGCCCCCTATCGCTGCTAAGAGGGGATACG. Translating gives CASSPLSLLRGDT. In full, the CDR3 reads CASSPLSLLRGDTQYF. The chain has TRBV7-3 and TRBJ2-3; D may be TRBD2 (5 bases). From the germline J gene comes the end of the CDR3, since the read stops 3 residues before it. In germline, CDR1 is SGHTA, CDR2 FQGTGA. The V and J ends lost 5 bases and 6 bases respectively, with 21 bases between them. CDR3 size: 16 residues.

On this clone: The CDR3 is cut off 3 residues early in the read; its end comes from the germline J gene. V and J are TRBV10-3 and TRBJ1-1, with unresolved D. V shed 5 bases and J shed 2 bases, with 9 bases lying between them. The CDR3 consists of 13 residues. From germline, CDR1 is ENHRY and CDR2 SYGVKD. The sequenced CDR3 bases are TGTGCCATCAGTCTCGACTTTAACACTGAA. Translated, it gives CAISLDFNTE. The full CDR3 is CAISLDFNTEAFF.

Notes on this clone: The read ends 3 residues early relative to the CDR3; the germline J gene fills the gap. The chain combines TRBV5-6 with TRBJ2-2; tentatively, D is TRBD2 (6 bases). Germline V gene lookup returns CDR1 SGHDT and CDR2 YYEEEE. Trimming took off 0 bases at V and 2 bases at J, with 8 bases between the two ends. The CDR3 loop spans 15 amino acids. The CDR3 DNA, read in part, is TGTGCCAGCAGCTTGGCCGCGGGAAACACCGGGGAG. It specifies CASSLAAGNTGE. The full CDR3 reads CASSLAAGNTGELFF.

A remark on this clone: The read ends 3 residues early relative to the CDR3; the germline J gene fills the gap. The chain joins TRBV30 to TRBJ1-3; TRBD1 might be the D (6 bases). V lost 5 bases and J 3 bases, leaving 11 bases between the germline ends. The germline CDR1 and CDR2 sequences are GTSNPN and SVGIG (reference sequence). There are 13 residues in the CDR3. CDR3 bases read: TGTGCCTGGTCTCCAGGGGTTGGAAACACC. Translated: CAWSPGVGNT. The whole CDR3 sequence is CAWSPGVGNTIYF.

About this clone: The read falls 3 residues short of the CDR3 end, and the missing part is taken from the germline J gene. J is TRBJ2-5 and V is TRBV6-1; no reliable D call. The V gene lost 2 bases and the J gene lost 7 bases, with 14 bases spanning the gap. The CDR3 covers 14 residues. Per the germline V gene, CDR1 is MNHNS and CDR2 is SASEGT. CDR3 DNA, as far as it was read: TGTGCCAGCAGTGAACCTCCCCCCTCCCGGACC. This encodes CASSEPPPSRT. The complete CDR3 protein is CASSEPPPSRTQYF.

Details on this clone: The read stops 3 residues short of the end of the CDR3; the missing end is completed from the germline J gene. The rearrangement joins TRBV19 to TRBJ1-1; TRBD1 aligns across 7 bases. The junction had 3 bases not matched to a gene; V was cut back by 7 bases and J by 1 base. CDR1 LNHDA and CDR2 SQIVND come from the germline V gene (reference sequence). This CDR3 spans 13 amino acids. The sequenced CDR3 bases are TGTGCCAGTAACAGGGGTGCGAACACTGAA. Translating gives CASNRGANTE. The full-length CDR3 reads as CASNRGANTEAFF.

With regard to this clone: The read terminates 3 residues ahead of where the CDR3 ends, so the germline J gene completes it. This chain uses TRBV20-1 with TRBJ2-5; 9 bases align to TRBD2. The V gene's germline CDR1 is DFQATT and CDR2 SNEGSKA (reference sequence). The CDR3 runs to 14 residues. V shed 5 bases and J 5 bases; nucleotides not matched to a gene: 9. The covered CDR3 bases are TGCAGTGCTCATAGCGGGAGAGTCTTTGAGACC. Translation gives CSAHSGRVFET. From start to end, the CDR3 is CSAHSGRVFETQYF.

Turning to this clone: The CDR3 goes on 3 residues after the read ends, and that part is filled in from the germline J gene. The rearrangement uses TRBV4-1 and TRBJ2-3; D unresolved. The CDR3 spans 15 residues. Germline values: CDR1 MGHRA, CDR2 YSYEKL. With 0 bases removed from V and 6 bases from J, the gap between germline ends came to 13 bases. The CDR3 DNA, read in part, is TGCGCCAGCAGCCAAGATCCGAACCGAGCGGATACG. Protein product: CASSQDPNRADT. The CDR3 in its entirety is CASSQDPNRADTQYF.

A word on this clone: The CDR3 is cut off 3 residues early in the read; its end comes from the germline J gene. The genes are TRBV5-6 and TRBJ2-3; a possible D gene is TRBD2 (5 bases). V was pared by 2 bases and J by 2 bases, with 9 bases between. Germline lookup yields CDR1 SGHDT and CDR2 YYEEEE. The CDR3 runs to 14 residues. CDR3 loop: CASSFGRATDTQYF. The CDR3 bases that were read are TGTGCCAGCAGCTTCGGGCGGGCCACAGATACG. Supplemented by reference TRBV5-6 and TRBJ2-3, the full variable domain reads DAGVTQSPTHLIKTRGQQVTLRCSPKSGHDTVSWYQQALGQGPQFIFQYYEEEERQRGNFPDRFSGHQFPNYSSELNVNALLLGDSALYLCASSFGRATDTQYFGPGTRLTVL.

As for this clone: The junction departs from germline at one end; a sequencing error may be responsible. CDR3: CANSPLAEDYNEQFF. CDR3 bases read: TGTGCCAACAGTCCTCTAGCGGAAGATTACAATGAG. The V and J genes are TRBV6-2 or TRBV6-3 and TRBJ2-1; 7 nucleotides match TRBD2. The read falls 3 residues short of the CDR3 end, and the missing part is taken from the germline J gene. CDR1 is MNHEY and CDR2 is SVGEGT in the germline V gene. This CDR3 is built from 15 residues.

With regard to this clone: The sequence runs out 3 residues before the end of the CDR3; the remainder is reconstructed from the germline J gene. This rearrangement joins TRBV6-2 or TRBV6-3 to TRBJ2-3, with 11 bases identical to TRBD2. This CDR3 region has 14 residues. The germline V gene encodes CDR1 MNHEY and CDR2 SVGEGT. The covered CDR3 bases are TGTGCCAGTAAACTAGCGGGAGAATTGAAGACG. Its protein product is CASKLAGELKT. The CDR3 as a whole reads CASKLAGELKTQYF.

Partial CDR3 DNA: TGCAGTGTCCAGACTAGCGGGAACACAGATACG. Translated, it gives CSVQTSGNTDT. The CDR3 as a whole reads CSVQTSGNTDTQYF. The V call is TRBV20-1, the J call TRBJ2-3; 11 bases agree with TRBD2. The CDR3 end is not reached by the read, which stops 3 residues before it; the germline J gene fills it in. The CDR3 has 14 residues. Germline CDR1 DFQATT, CDR2 SNEGSKA (reference sequence). With 7 bases clipped from V and 2 bases from J, the junction kept 5 bases outside the gene matches.

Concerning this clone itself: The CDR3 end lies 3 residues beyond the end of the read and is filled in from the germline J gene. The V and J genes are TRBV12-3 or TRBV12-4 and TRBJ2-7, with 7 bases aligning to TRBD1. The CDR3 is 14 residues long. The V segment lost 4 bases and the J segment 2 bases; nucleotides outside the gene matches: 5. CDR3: CASSSPGTAYEQYF. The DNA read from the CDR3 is TGTGCCAGCAGTTCCCCCGGGACAGCCTACGAG.

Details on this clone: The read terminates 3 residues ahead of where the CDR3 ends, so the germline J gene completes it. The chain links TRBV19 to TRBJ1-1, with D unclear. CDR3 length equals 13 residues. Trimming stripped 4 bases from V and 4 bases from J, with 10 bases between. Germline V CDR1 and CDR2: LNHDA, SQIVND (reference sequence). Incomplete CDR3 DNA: TGTGCCAGTAGTACGGCACTAGGCACTGAA. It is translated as CASSTALGTE. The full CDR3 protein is CASSTALGTEAFF.

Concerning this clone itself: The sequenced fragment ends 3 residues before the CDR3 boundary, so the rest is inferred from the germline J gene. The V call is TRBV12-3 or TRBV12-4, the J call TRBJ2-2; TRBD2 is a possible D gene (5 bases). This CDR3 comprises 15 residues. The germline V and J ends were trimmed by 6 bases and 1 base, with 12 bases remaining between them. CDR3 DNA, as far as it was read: TGTGCCAGCAGCTCCACGGGGAAGAACACCGGGGAG. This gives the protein CASSSTGKNTGE. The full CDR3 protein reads CASSSTGKNTGELFF.

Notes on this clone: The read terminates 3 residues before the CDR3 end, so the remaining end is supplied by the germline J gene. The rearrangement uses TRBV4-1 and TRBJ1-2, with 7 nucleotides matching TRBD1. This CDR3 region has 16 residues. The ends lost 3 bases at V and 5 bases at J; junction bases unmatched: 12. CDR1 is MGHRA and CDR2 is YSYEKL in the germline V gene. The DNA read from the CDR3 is TGCGCCAGCAGCCAGACTTCGACAGGGATATTTTATGGC. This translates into CASSQTSTGIFYG. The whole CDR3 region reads CASSQTSTGIFYGYTF.